This entry is about one T cell receptor (beta chain). A few counts support this clone. Its antigen is unknown. Base qualities are missing; no much larger clone stands one base away. The data stem from a study of blood T cell repertoires in COVID-19 (dated by TCRdb to 2020 to 2022). For context, the study as a whole: Samples covering the acute and convalescent phases of COVID-19 were provided by collaborators in the United States, Italy and Spain. The material from the prospective study consisted of cDNA or gDNA derived from T cells, B-cell-depleted T cells, or PBMCs. Deeply sampled blood TCRbeta repertoires from subjects exposed to, actively infected with, or recovered from COVID-19 were included in the dataset. The repertoires were made available in a free public database intended to serve as a resource for research on the immune response to SARS-CoV-2. The samples were drawn from the first 160 participants of the ongoing ImmuneRACE study and from some 1,300 subjects provided by 6 global collaborators. The sample metadata nearly always contained a de-identified subject ID, COVID-19 status, age in years and sex. Where available, HLA class I and class II types were taken from metadata supplied by the sample provider and were not determined by assay-based typing. Study-wide findings and limitations: Clinical and demographic metadata were provided uncurated, with the amount varying by source and participant.

Ends trimmed: V by 1 base, J by 3 bases; bases unmatched to a gene: 13. From the cysteine through the phenylalanine, the CDR3 covers 20 amino acids. This entry keeps only the CDR3 DNA: 60 bases, framed from base 1. Reading the germline V gene gives CDR1 SGHTA and CDR2 FQGTGA. Participants in the prospective study were aged about 18 to 89 years, lived in 20 to 25 United States geographic areas, and enrolled through a virtual design. Cohort assignment in the prospective study relied on participant-reported clinical history from a screening survey and a study questionnaire. Exposed participants had been in contact with someone with a PCR-confirmed or clinician-diagnosed COVID-19 case within 2 weeks of study entry. In the prospective study, whole blood, serum and a nasopharyngeal or oropharyngeal swab were collected from each participant by mobile phlebotomists. Prospective study participants could optionally give additional blood draws and questionnaires over an approximately two-month period. Before DNA extraction, prospective study blood samples were shipped either frozen or at room temperature.

The immunoSEQ Assay, a bias-controlled multiplex PCR, was used to amplify TCRbeta CDR3 regions from genomic DNA. The authors processed their data as follows. The number of nucleated cells in each sample was estimated from the amplification of reference gene primers within the assay. To quantify the absolute abundance of each unique TCRbeta CDR3 rearrangement, sequence reads were collapsed and filtered. For each sample, productive Simpson clonality was calculated by taking the square root of Simpson's diversity index across productive rearrangements. What TCRdb holds here is the immuneACCESS table cut down to in-frame rearrangements. Part of the clones is not present; checked against another copy, under half of the missing clones reflect an unresolved V gene, and the others are unexplained. The D gene and trimming were derived from the DNA, and the V and J assignments and clone size from that table. Recorded for this sample are a few hundred thousand clones; 75% to 90% of them occurred a single time. The ten largest clones take up around 3.1% of the sample.

Specimen: PBMCs or T cells enriched from blood (not recorded which). This chain is built from TRBV7-3 and TRBJ2-2; a stretch of 11 junction bases matches TRBD2. This TCR was sampled from a woman in her thirties or forties who had been exposed to COVID-19. The nucleotide sequence reads TGTGCCAGCAGCTTAAGCCCCCGGGGTAGCGGGGGGGCCGACACCGGGGAGCTGTTTTTT. This gives the protein CASSLSPRGSGGADTGELFF. With the portions outside the CDR3 filled from the reference TRBV7-3 and TRBJ2-2 genes, the complete variable region becomes GAGVSQTPSNKVTEKGKYVELRCDPISGHTALYWYRQSLGQGPEFLIYFQGTGAADDSGLPNDRFFAVRPEGSVSTLKIQRTERGDSAVYLCASSLSPRGSGGADTGELFFGEGSRLTVL.